These 3 T cell receptor beta chains share one sample of origin, sequenced in a study of regulatory T cells in long-lasting Graves disease. Sequencing libraries for TCR beta were prepared with iRepertoire HTBI primers and Arm-PCR of CDR3 regions. One entry per CDR3 protein results from TCRdb running MiXCR on the multiplex PCR reads. This table holds about 560,000 distinct CDR3 sequences, 16% found once. Time point specified: newly diagnosed GD, antithyroid drugs for less than 3 months. Generation of the TCR library employed RNA extracted from PBMCs. These sequences were also reported in another study, on T cells in Graves' hyperthyroidism and ophthalmopathy.

The material was peripheral blood mononuclear cells (PBMCs), obtained at new diagnosis, from a patient treated with antithyroid drugs. The receptors originated from a man aged 18 to 30 with Graves disease.

Many counts were recorded for this clonotype. The chain recombines TRBV28 with TRBJ2-1; 9 bases are a match to TRBD1. The CDR3 sequence is 14 residues long. Germline CDR1 reads MDHEN; CDR2 reads SYDVKM. The V gene end was trimmed by 6 bases and the J gene end by 6 bases; junction bases not matched to a gene: 6. CDR3 sequence reads: CASSRDRESNEQFF. CDR3 in DNA: TGTGCCAGCAGCCGGGACAGGGAAAGCAATGAGCAGTTCTTC.

This chain connects TRBV2 to TRBJ2-5; tentatively, D is TRBD1 (5 bases). This CDR3 has 14 amino acids. The germline CDR1 and CDR2 sequences are SNHLY and FYNNEI. V dropped 8 bases and J dropped 5 bases, with 18 bases sitting between them. Here the CDR3 reads CASFPGWTIETQYF. The CDR3 region has the DNA TGTGCCAGCTTCCCAGGTTGGACAATCGAGACCCAGTACTTC.

This clonotype has a count of ten or more. This rearrangement joins TRBV15 to TRBJ1-4; D gene unclear. V lost 1 base and J lost 8, with 8 bases in between. The CDR3 runs to 13 residues. Germline V gene sequence: CDR1 LNHNV, CDR2 YYDKDF (reference sequence). The CDR3 coding sequence is TGTGCCACCAGCAGAGTTCGTCTGGAAAAACTGTTTTTT. Translating it yields CATSRVRLEKLFF.